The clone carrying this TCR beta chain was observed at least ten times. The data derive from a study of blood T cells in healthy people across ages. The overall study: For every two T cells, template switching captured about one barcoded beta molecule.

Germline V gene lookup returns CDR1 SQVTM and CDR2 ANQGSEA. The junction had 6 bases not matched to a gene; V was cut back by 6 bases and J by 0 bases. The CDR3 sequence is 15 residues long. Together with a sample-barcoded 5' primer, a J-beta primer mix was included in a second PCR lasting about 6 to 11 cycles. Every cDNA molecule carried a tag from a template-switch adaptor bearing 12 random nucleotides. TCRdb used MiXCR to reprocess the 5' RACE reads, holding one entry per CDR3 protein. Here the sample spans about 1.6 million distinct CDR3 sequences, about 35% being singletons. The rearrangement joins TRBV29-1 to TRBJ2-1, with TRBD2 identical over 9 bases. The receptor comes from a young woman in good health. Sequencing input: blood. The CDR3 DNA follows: TGCAGCGTAGTAGCGGGAGAGGCCTCCTACAATGAGCAGTTCTTC. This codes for CSVVAGEASYNEQFF.